This entry concerns a single T cell receptor (beta chain). The target antigen is unknown. The data were obtained in a study of radiation and T cells in renal cell carcinoma. The assay was immunoSEQ multiplex PCR, and TCRdb's table has in-frame clones only and misses some. This sample carries 120,000 to 150,000 clones, approximately 86% of them seen once, and the ten largest clones take around a sixth. V shed 3 bases and J 7 bases; nucleotides not matched to a gene: 4. The CDR3 is 13 amino acids. Germline V lookup: CDR1 SGHRS, CDR2 YFSETQ. Study-wide results and limits: Without pretreatment biopsies, baseline tumor clonotype presence was undetermined. From baseline, blood top tumor clonotypes peaked at 2 weeks post-radiation.

Described time point: blood 4 weeks post-SBRT, at nephrectomy. The treatment is: 15 Gy SBRT to primary tumor, nephrectomy 4 weeks later. Nephrectomy followed 15 Gy stereotactic body radiation by 4 weeks. This renal cell carcinoma was of the clear cell type. This specimen consisted of blood, obtained from a patient whose treatment included radiotherapy and nephrectomy. The clonotype comes from a woman in her 50s with renal cell carcinoma. The V and J genes are TRBV5-1 and TRBJ1-2; 9 bases are a match to TRBD1. The CDR3 loop is CASSSPDRGGYTF. The CDR3 nucleotides read TGCGCCAGCAGCTCGCCGGACAGGGGTGGCTACACCTTC.